This T cell receptor beta chain stems from a study of Ad26.COV2.S vaccination and SARS-CoV-2 variants. Profiling relied on immunoSEQ multiplex PCR, and the TCRdb table lists in-frame clones only, not all of them. The table records approximately 400,000 clones, around 82% of them present only once. Stated treatment: about 20 received Ad26.COV2.S at low or high dose, single or two shots; about 5 received placebo; per-sample allocation not given. Collection of samples fell on day 63 after the first vaccine or placebo injection. This clone is a singleton in its sample. This CDR3 has 16 amino acids. J was trimmed by 0 bases and V by 0 bases; bases with no gene match: 2. Germline CDR1 SGHRS, CDR2 YFSETQ.

This TCR came from a person aged 18 to 59 who received the Ad26.COV2.S COVID-19 vaccine or a placebo. Sequenced material: peripheral blood, taken in a trial of Ad26.COV2.S vaccine versus placebo. The J gene is TRBJ2-1, the V gene TRBV5-1, with TRBD2 identical over 8 bases. The CDR3 coding sequence is TGCGCCAGCAGCTTGGGGGGGACTAGCTCCTACAATGAGCAGTTCTTC. Translating gives CASSLGGTSSYNEQFF.